The source of this TCR beta chain is a study of siplizumab effects on memory and regulatory T cells. The V end was cut by 1 base, the J end by 4 bases, with 7 bases between. CDR3 length equals 13 residues. From germline, CDR1 is LNHDA and CDR2 SQIVND (reference sequence). Sequence data were generated for unstimulated naive, memory, effector memory and TEMRA subsets in three donor pairs. Roughly 10^5 TCR templates per sample were sequenced. The assay was immunoSEQ multiplex PCR, and TCRdb's table has in-frame clones only and misses some. The data show roughly 68,000 clones, around 96% seen once. With regard to this clone: Its antigen is unknown.

Whole-study results and caveats: The diversity of naive T cells seemed greater than that of memory cells, and their alloresponse contribution seemed major.

Sequenced material: naive CD8+ T cells sorted from blood. The TCR comes from a human donor in good health. J is TRBJ1-2 and V is TRBV19; D remains unclear. CDR3 sequence: CASSIAGVYGYTF. The CDR3 bases are TGTGCCAGTAGTATAGCCGGAGTCTATGGCTACACCTTC.